Listed here are 26 T cell receptor beta chains from one sample, sequenced in a study of radiation and T cells in renal cell carcinoma. Stated time point: baseline pretreatment blood. The sample's treatment: 15 Gy SBRT to primary tumor, nephrectomy 4 weeks later. Assay used: immunoSEQ multiplex PCR; TCRdb lists only in-frame clones, some missing. The sample shows about 130,000 clones, about four fifths of them seen only once. The material sequenced was blood, taken from a patient whose treatment included radiotherapy and nephrectomy. The receptor set was obtained from an older woman with renal cell carcinoma.

This clone showed up just a few times. The V and J genes are TRBV4-3 and TRBJ2-5, with D perhaps TRBD2 (5 bases). V lost 1 base, J lost 5 bases, and 11 bases lay in between. The V gene's germline CDR1 is LGHNA and CDR2 YSLEER. CDR3 length equals 14 residues. In nucleotides, the CDR3 is TGCGCCAGCAGCCAAGGGGCTAGCTGGGAGACCCAGTACTTC. Encoded protein: CASSQGASWETQYF.

The count of this clone is one. This rearrangement joins TRBV18 to TRBJ2-3, with no clear D. The ends were cut back, 3 bases at V and 1 base at J, with 14 bases in the middle. The CDR3 is 16 amino acids. Germline values: CDR1 KGHSH, CDR2 LQKENI. CDR3 sequence: CASSPLTRGGTDTQYF. CDR3 nucleotides: TGTGCCAGCTCACCCCTAACCCGCGGCGGCACAGATACGCAGTATTTT.

V gene TRBV28 combines with J gene TRBJ1-3, with D possibly being TRBD1 (5 bases). V was trimmed by 3 bases and J by 0 bases, leaving 6 bases between them. Germline V gives CDR1 MDHEN, CDR2 SYDVKM. The CDR3 covers 14 residues. The CDR3 bases are TGTGCCAGCAGTTTGACAGTCTCTGGAAACACCATATATTTT. Translating it yields CASSLTVSGNTIYF.

V is TRBV4-2 and J is TRBJ2-3, with unresolved D. Trimming stripped 10 bases from V and 4 bases from J, with 12 bases between. Germline assignment: CDR1 LGHNA and CDR2 YNFKEQ. The CDR3 runs to 12 residues. Here the CDR3 reads CATSSGPDTQYF. The CDR3 nucleotides read TGTGCCACCTCCTCCGGGCCAGATACGCAGTATTTT.

This clone was observed once. This chain uses TRBV5-5 with TRBJ1-1, with no clear D. The CDR3 is 15 amino acids. V shed 0 bases and J shed 4 bases, with 13 bases lying between them. The germline CDR1 and CDR2 sequences are SGHKS and YYEKEE (reference sequence). The CDR3 loop is CASSLAPPPGTEAFF. CDR3 DNA sequence: TGTGCCAGCAGCTTGGCCCCACCCCCGGGCACTGAAGCTTTCTTT.

V is TRBV5-1 and J is TRBJ1-2; 9 positions match TRBD1. This CDR3 region has 18 residues. Trimming removed 4 bases from V and 8 bases from J; junction bases left unmatched: 21. Germline V CDR1 and CDR2: SGHRS, YFSETQ. CDR3: CASSPGGTGLYPKEGYTF. In DNA form, the CDR3 reads TGCGCCAGCAGCCCTGGAGGGACAGGGCTCTATCCGAAGGAGGGCTACACCTTC.

This chain uses TRBV5-1 with TRBJ2-5; no definite D call. Trimming left V 0 bases short and J 5 bases short, with 14 bases between. Germline V gene data show CDR1 as SGHRS and CDR2 as YFSETQ. There are 15 residues in the CDR3. CDR3 sequence: CASSLATDPQETQYF. The CDR3 DNA sequence: TGCGCCAGCAGCTTGGCTACAGACCCTCAGGAGACCCAGTACTTC.

In DNA form, the CDR3 reads TGTGCCAGCAGTGAAGAAGGGGGCCCCCAGCATTTT. Amino acids: CASSEEGGPQHF. This sequence joins TRBV6-1 and TRBJ1-5; 7 nucleotides align to TRBD1. This CDR3 has 12 amino acids. Unmatched junction bases numbered 1, after V lost 1 base and J lost 10 bases. The germline V gene has CDR1 MNHNS and CDR2 SASEGT.

This sequence joins TRBV28 and TRBJ1-2, with 8 bases lining up with TRBD1. V dropped 5 bases and J dropped 5; count of bases not matched to a gene: 7. The CDR3 runs 14 residues. In germline, CDR1 is MDHEN, CDR2 SYDVKM. In nucleotides, the CDR3 is TGTGCCAGCAGTACCGGGACAGGACTATATGGCTACACCTTC. Residues: CASSTGTGLYGYTF.

The chain uses TRBV2 and TRBJ2-3; D is unclear. This CDR3 region has 12 residues. The V gene's germline CDR1 is SNHLY and CDR2 FYNNEI. The ends were cut back, 4 bases at V and 10 bases at J, with 12 bases in the middle. The CDR3 is CASSGMVESQYF. The CDR3 DNA sequence: TGTGCCAGCAGTGGAATGGTCGAGTCGCAGTATTTT. Full variable domain (missing parts from reference TRBV2 and TRBJ2-3): EPEVTQTPSHQVTQMGQEVILRCVPISNHLYFYWYRQILGQKVEFLVSFYNNEISEKSEIFDDQFSVERPDGSNFTLKIRSTKLEDSAMYFCASSGMVESQYFGPGTRLTVL.

The rearrangement uses TRBV6-1 and TRBJ1-5; 10 bases map to TRBD1. The CDR3 sequence is 16 residues long. CDR1 is MNHNS and CDR2 is SASEGT in the germline V gene. The junction had 2 bases not matched to a gene; V was cut back by 0 bases and J by 3 bases. This CDR3 is CASSEAGTGVNQPQHF. Written as DNA, the CDR3 is TGTGCCAGCAGTGAAGCCGGGACAGGGGTCAATCAGCCCCAGCATTTT.

The CDR3 sequence is CASSPTPASHEQYF. The DNA for the CDR3 is TGTGCCAGCAGCCCGACCCCAGCTTCCCACGAGCAGTACTTC. The V and J genes are TRBV11-3 and TRBJ2-7; unclear D gene. This CDR3 is built from 14 residues. From germline, CDR1 is SGHNT and CDR2 YENEEA. Trimming took 5 bases from V and 5 from J, leaving 16 bases between them.

This chain links TRBV7-2 with TRBJ1-1; 7 bases agree with TRBD1. The ends lost 1 base at V and 3 bases at J; junction bases unmatched: 8. Per the germline V gene, CDR1 is SGHTA and CDR2 is FQGNSA. This CDR3 is 16 amino acids long. CDR3 nucleotide sequence: TGTGCCAGCAGCTTAGTATCAGGGGGAAGGGACACTGAAGCTTTCTTT. It encodes CASSLVSGGRDTEAFF.

This rearrangement joins TRBV19 to TRBJ1-3; D not resolved. The CDR3 is 15 residues long. Germline-derived CDR1 and CDR2 are LNHDA and SQIVND (reference sequence). The V end lost 3 bases, the J end lost 1 base, and 10 bases lay between the germline ends. CDR3 residues: CASSIEVSSGNTIYF. The CDR3 region has the DNA TGTGCCAGTAGTATCGAGGTTTCTTCTGGAAACACCATATATTTT.

The chain carries TRBV6-5 and TRBJ1-5; D may be TRBD1 (6 bases). The CDR3 runs to 15 residues. The V end lost 8 bases, the J end lost 2 bases, and 16 bases lay between the germline ends. Germline CDR1 reads MNHEY; CDR2 reads SVGAGI. The DNA of the CDR3 is TGTGCCAGCGGTAGAAACAGGGTCGGCAATCAGCCCCAGCATTTT. Protein sequence: CASGRNRVGNQPQHF.

V usage is TRBV6-6 and J usage is TRBJ2-2; D gene unclear. Deletions cut 2 bases from V and 6 bases from J, with 10 bases between. CDR1 and CDR2 (germline): MNHNY, SVGAGI (reference sequence). CDR3 size: 14 residues. The CDR3 reads CASSYGLWAGELFF. The CDR3, as DNA: TGTGCCAGCAGTTACGGGTTATGGGCCGGGGAGCTGTTTTTT.

V and J are TRBV5-6 and TRBJ1-1; D is possibly TRBD1 (6 bases). Germline CDR1 reads SGHDT; CDR2 reads YYEEEE. V was trimmed by 0 bases and J by 0 bases, leaving 9 bases between them. The CDR3 runs 15 residues. This CDR3 is CASSLGGRLNTEAFF. The DNA of the CDR3 is TGTGCCAGCAGCTTGGGGGGGCGGTTGAACACTGAAGCTTTCTTT.

This clone was counted between two and nine times. The chain carries TRBV5-1 and TRBJ2-1; 8 bases fit TRBD1. The germline gives CDR1 SGHRS, CDR2 YFSETQ. This CDR3 spans 13 amino acids. Trimming at V came to 7 bases and at J to 9 bases, leaving 9 bases not matched to a gene. The CDR3 reads CASGTDRVGEQFF. The CDR3 bases are TGCGCCAGCGGCACGGACAGGGTCGGTGAGCAGTTCTTC.

The rearrangement joins TRBV27 to TRBJ1-1, with TRBD1 matching 7 bases. After removal of 5 bases from V and 6 bases from J, the junction contained 9 bases not matched to a gene. In germline, CDR1 is MNHEY, CDR2 SMNVEV (reference sequence). The CDR3 extends over 14 amino acids. The CDR3 coding sequence is TGTGCCAGCAGTCCAGGGGCAGGGGGGCCTGAAGCTTTCTTT. Amino acid sequence: CASSPGAGGPEAFF.

The J gene is TRBJ2-7, the V gene TRBV7-2; 13 bases agree with TRBD2. Germline assignment: CDR1 SGHTA and CDR2 FQGNSA. V lost 4 bases and J lost 6; bases outside the gene matches: 6. This CDR3 comprises 15 residues. CDR3 DNA: TGTGCCAGCAGCTCCGGACTAGCGGGAGCCATCGAGCAGTACTTC. The encoded protein is CASSSGLAGAIEQYF.

This clone has just one count. The chain employs TRBV6-1 and TRBJ2-5; no reliable D call. Trimming took 2 bases from V and 1 from J, leaving 11 bases between them. There are 15 residues in the CDR3. CDR1 and CDR2 (germline): MNHNS, SASEGT. The CDR3 loop is CASSEFAGLQETQYF. CDR3 DNA sequence: TGTGCCAGCAGTGAATTTGCCGGGCTCCAAGAGACCCAGTACTTC.

This chain links TRBV28 with TRBJ2-5; either TRBD1 or TRBD2 may supply D (5 bases each). CDR3 length equals 15 residues. The germline V gene has CDR1 MDHEN and CDR2 SYDVKM. The V and J ends lost 7 bases and 7 bases respectively, with 22 bases between them. The CDR3 DNA reads as TGTGCCAGCACAAAAGACGGGGCCACCCCGCGGACCCAGTACTTC. It codes for CASTKDGATPRTQYF.

This chain connects TRBV6-1 to TRBJ1-2; D gene uncertain. The V gene's germline CDR1 is MNHNS and CDR2 SASEGT. This CDR3 is 13 amino acids long. Trimming took 3 bases from V and 3 from J, leaving 8 bases between them. The CDR3 here is CASSERRDYGYTF. In nucleotides, the CDR3 is TGTGCCAGCAGTGAGCGTAGGGACTATGGCTACACCTTC.

The DNA for the CDR3 is TGTGCCATCAGGACGGGCGCGAACACCGGGGAGCTGTTTTTT. It encodes CAIRTGANTGELFF. The chain carries TRBV2 and TRBJ2-2; no clear D. V gave up 10 bases and J gave up 0 bases, with 12 bases separating them. Germline CDR1 and CDR2: SNHLY and FYNNEI. The CDR3 sequence is 14 residues long.

V gene TRBV9 combines with J gene TRBJ1-6; D is unclear. Germline CDR1 is SGDLS and CDR2 is YYNGEE. The CDR3 runs to 14 residues. Trimming shortened V by 4 bases and J by 10 bases, and 15 bases separated the two germline ends. CDR3 in DNA: TGTGCCAGCAGCACCGGGTCCCTCGGATCACCCCTCCACTTT. Translating gives CASSTGSLGSPLHF.

V and J are TRBV28 and TRBJ2-5, with D possibly matching TRBD2 (5 bases). This CDR3 region has 14 residues. Trimming cost V 5 bases and J 5 bases, with 15 bases left between them. The germline V gene has CDR1 MDHEN and CDR2 SYDVKM. DNA for the CDR3: TGTGCCAGCAGTGCCGGAGGAGCATTCGAGACCCAGTACTTC. It specifies CASSAGGAFETQYF.